A single T cell receptor (beta chain) is shown here with its context. The target antigen is unknown. Measured with immunoSEQ multiplex PCR; TCRdb has only the in-frame clones, and not every one. The sample includes some 54,000 clones, 84% of them seen just once. These data belong to a study of a mutant IDH1 vaccine in newly diagnosed glioma. Across the whole study: Patients arrived already treated with radiotherapy, temozolomide, or both, most having had both. Week 47 marked visit V13, whereas week 35 marked visit V12. Study findings and constraints: Top-clonotype changes in peripheral T cells seemed unrelated to pseudoprogression.

This sample's time point: week 35, safety follow-up. Vaccinated patients received 300 ug of mutant IDH1 20-mer peptide per dose, with topical imiquimod. Patients came in for eight vaccinations, in weeks 1, 3, 5, 7, 11, 15, 19 and 23. The CDR3 has 15 residues. Looked up from germline, CDR1 is SEHNR and CDR2 is FQNEAQ (reference sequence). The V and J ends lost 4 bases and 2 bases respectively, with 12 bases between them. This chain links TRBV7-9 with TRBJ1-5; weak D call: TRBD1 (6 bases). The source of this sequence is a woman under 30 with glioma. The input for sequencing was PBMCs, taken from a glioma patient whose treatment included an IDH1 peptide vaccine. As DNA, the CDR3 is TGTGCCAGCAGCTCCGAGGGGGGGGGCAATCAGCCCCAGCATTTT. This sequence encodes CASSSEGGGNQPQHF.